This record covers a single T cell receptor (beta chain). Methods used by the authors: Scientists estimated how many nucleated cells there were by amplifying reference gene primers. TCRdb's table, derived via immunoSEQ multiplex PCR, lists solely in-frame clones and lacks some. V and J calls and clone size are those listed in that table; D and trimming were worked out from the DNA. The sample yields tens of thousands of clones, approximately 86% seen once. V lost 7 bases to trimming and J lost 7 bases, with 17 bases between them. Looked up from germline, CDR1 is MDHEN and CDR2 is SYDVKM. This CDR3 contains 14 residues. The sample is drawn from a study of blood T cell repertoires in COVID-19. Study background: The United States, Italy and Spain were the sources of the acute and convalescent COVID-19 samples. In each case, the material was cDNA or gDNA derived from T cells, B-cell-depleted T cells, or PBMCs.

The J gene is TRBJ1-5, the V gene TRBV28; D possibly corresponds to TRBD1 (6 bases). Source material: peripheral blood. The clonotype originates from a woman between 65 and 79 years old with acute or convalescent COVID-19. The chain's CDR3 is CASTDHPDSQPQHF. The CDR3 nucleotides are TGTGCCAGCACCGATCATCCGGACAGCCAGCCCCAGCATTTT.